The 30 T cell receptor beta chains listed next were all sequenced from one sample in a study of shared clonotypes between healthy human individuals. TCRdb's table, derived via immunoSEQ multiplex PCR, lists solely in-frame clones and lacks some. The table shows fewer than 850,000 clones, with around 91% occurring only once. Material: memory CD8+ T cells from PBMCs. The subset: CD45RO+ cells pooled with CCR7-negative TemRA cells. These receptors all stem from a man in his late teens or twenties in good health. Some clones in this sample may be carry-over from other donors' samples.

V and J are TRBV15 and TRBJ1-5, with a possible D match to TRBD1 (5 bases). The CDR3 is 16 residues long. V was cut by 5 bases and J by 7 bases, with 21 bases left in between. Germline CDR1 is LNHNV and CDR2 is YYDKDF (reference sequence). The CDR3 DNA sequence: TGTGCCACCAGCCTGCGGGGCAGGGAGCTTAACCAGCCCCAGCATTTT. Its translation is CATSLRGRELNQPQHF.

The rearrangement joins TRBV9 to TRBJ2-5; 8 bases line up with TRBD2. Germline V lookup: CDR1 SGDLS, CDR2 YYNGEE. There are 17 residues in the CDR3. V trimming: 4 bases; J trimming: 4 bases; junction bases outside the gene matches: 15. The CDR3: CASSSQGLAGMGETQYF. The CDR3, as DNA: TGTGCCAGCAGCTCCCAAGGGTTAGCGGGAATGGGAGAGACCCAGTACTTC.

A note on this clone: This likely traces to a read error, being one base from a far larger clone. Other DNA sequences in this specimen translate into the identical CDR3. V usage is TRBV11-2 and J usage is TRBJ2-5, with D unresolved. Between the trimmed V and J ends, which lost 1 base and 5 bases, there was a span of 5 bases. Germline V CDR1 and CDR2: SGHAT, FQNNGV. CDR3 length: 12 amino acids. CDR3 protein: CASSLVGETQYF. DNA for the CDR3: TGTGCCAGCAGCTTAGTTGGGGAGACCCAGTACTTC.

Here the CDR3 DNA reads TGTGCCAGCAGCTTAGTAGGGACAGGGACCTCCTACGAGCAGTACTTC. It is translated as CASSLVGTGTSYEQYF. The J gene is TRBJ2-7, the V gene TRBV11-2, with TRBD1 matching 9 bases. The CDR3 runs 16 residues. V lost 1 base, J lost 0 bases, and 4 bases stayed unmatched. CDR1 and CDR2 (germline): SGHAT, FQNNGV.

This chain uses TRBV7-9 with TRBJ2-7, with 9 bases aligning to TRBD1. This CDR3 contains 16 residues. Germline CDR1 reads SEHNR; CDR2 reads FQNEAQ (reference sequence). The junction had 13 bases not matched to a gene; V was cut back by 5 bases and J by 5 bases. The CDR3 here is CASSHRQGGEEDEQYF. In DNA, the CDR3 is TGTGCCAGCAGCCACCGACAGGGGGGTGAGGAAGACGAGCAGTACTTC. Full variable domain (outside the CDR3, taken from reference TRBV7-9 and TRBJ2-7): DTGVSQNPRHKITKRGQNVTFRCDPISEHNRLYWYRQTLGQGPEFLTYFQNEAQLEKSRLLSDRFSAERPKGSFSTLEIQRTEQGDSAMYLCASSHRQGGEEDEQYFGPGTRLTVT.

The chain employs TRBV6-5 and TRBJ2-1; a possible D gene is TRBD2 (6 bases). CDR1 is MNHEY and CDR2 is SVGAGI in the germline V gene. The CDR3 has 15 amino acids. The ends were cut back, 7 bases at V and 3 bases at J, with 16 bases in the middle. As DNA, the CDR3 is TGTGCCAGCACCGACGGGCCTAGCGACTACAATGAGCAGTTCTTC. Translation: CASTDGPSDYNEQFF.

This chain links TRBV7-9 with TRBJ1-1; D is ambiguous. V shed 5 bases and J shed 9 bases, with 16 bases lying between them. Germline CDR1 is SEHNR and CDR2 is FQNEAQ (reference sequence). The CDR3 totals 13 residues. Written as DNA, the CDR3 is TGTGCCAGCAGCACTCGGACGGACGTAAAAGCTTTCTTT. Translated, it gives CASSTRTDVKAFF.

The chain employs TRBV10-3 and TRBJ2-1, with TRBD2 as a possible D gene (6 bases). The CDR3 spans 18 residues. In germline, CDR1 is ENHRY, CDR2 SYGVKD. The germline V and J ends were trimmed by 0 bases and 7 bases, with 22 bases remaining between them. Here the CDR3 DNA reads TGTGCCATCAGTGAGTCGACTCTAGCCAGCGGGTTGAAAAATGAGCAGTTCTTC. The encoded protein is CAISESTLASGLKNEQFF.

The chain is built from TRBV15 and TRBJ1-4; D gene unclear. CDR1 is LNHNV, CDR2 YYDKDF, per germline (reference sequence). With 3 bases removed from V and 5 bases from J, the gap between germline ends came to 13 bases. The CDR3 has 15 amino acids. The CDR3 region is CATSRLRERNEKLFF. Here the CDR3 DNA reads TGTGCCACCAGCAGGCTCCGGGAGAGAAATGAAAAACTGTTTTTT.

Notes on this clone: Mismatch with germline at one junction end may stem from a read error. This rearrangement joins TRBV6-5 to TRBJ2-7, with TRBD2 matching 8 bases. The CDR3 contains 15 residues. Per the germline V gene, CDR1 is MNHEY and CDR2 is SVGAGI. CDR3 coding DNA: TGTGCCAGCAGTTACTCGACTTCGGGAGGGACCCGACAGTCTTTC. Translated, it gives CASSYSTSGGTRQSF.

The sample holds a few counts of this clone. The gene calls are TRBV4-3 and TRBJ2-3, with TRBD2 as a possible D gene (5 bases). This CDR3 is built from 16 residues. The ends were cut back, 2 bases at V and 3 bases at J, with 15 bases in the middle. CDR1 LGHNA and CDR2 YSLEER come from the germline V gene. CDR3 coding DNA: TGCGCCAGCAGCCAATTGACTGGAACGGGAACAGATACGCAGTATTTT. This gives the protein CASSQLTGTGTDTQYF.

The chain combines TRBV9 with TRBJ2-5, with a weak D call TRBD2 (6 bases). CDR1 is SGDLS and CDR2 is YYNGEE in the germline V gene. With 3 bases removed from V and 5 bases from J, the gap between germline ends came to 17 bases. This CDR3 region has 15 residues. CDR3 sequence reads: CASSAGLQSGETQYF. The CDR3 coding sequence is TGTGCCAGCAGCGCGGGACTCCAATCGGGGGAGACCCAGTACTTC.

The chain has TRBV10-2 and TRBJ2-1, with D possibly TRBD2 on 5 matching bases. V was shortened by 7 bases and J by 8 bases, with 12 bases between the two germline ends. The CDR3 spans 12 residues. Germline V gene lookup returns CDR1 WSHSY and CDR2 SAAADI. The CDR3 DNA is TGCGCCAGCAATGGACTGCCTTATGAGCAGTTCTTC. The encoded protein is CASNGLPYEQFF.

This chain links TRBV15 with TRBJ2-1; 8 bases fit TRBD2. CDR1 is LNHNV and CDR2 is YYDKDF in the germline V gene (reference sequence). V shed 0 bases and J 6 bases; nucleotides not matched to a gene: 4. CDR3 length equals 15 residues. CDR3 bases: TGTGCCACCAGCAGAGATCTTACTAGCGGCAATGAGCAGTTCTTC. It yields the protein CATSRDLTSGNEQFF.

This rearrangement joins TRBV7-8 to TRBJ2-2; 8 nucleotides agree with TRBD2. From germline, CDR1 is SGHVS and CDR2 FQNEAQ. This CDR3 spans 11 amino acids. V shed 6 bases, J shed 10 bases, and the junction held 1 base outside the gene matches. This CDR3 reads CASSGLAELFF. The CDR3 bases are TGTGCCAGCAGTGGACTAGCGGAGCTGTTTTTT.

The V call is TRBV10-3, the J call TRBJ2-2; D perhaps matches TRBD1 (5 bases). V was cut by 4 bases and J by 4 bases, with 16 bases left in between. Germline assignment: CDR1 ENHRY and CDR2 SYGVKD. The CDR3 spans 16 residues. CDR3 amino acids: CAISGQITLVTGELFF. The CDR3 nucleotides read TGTGCCATCAGTGGACAGATCACCTTGGTCACCGGGGAGCTGTTTTTT.

This chain links TRBV7-8 with TRBJ1-4; no clear D gene. V shed 2 bases and J shed 14 bases, with 21 bases lying between them. The CDR3 consists of 15 residues. CDR1 is SGHVS, CDR2 FQNEAQ, per germline. CDR3 DNA: TGTGCCAGCAGCTTACTGAGTTCGGGTGCGGGTGGGCTGTTTTTT. Protein sequence: CASSLLSSGAGGLFF.

The chain combines TRBV6-1 with TRBJ2-3; 9 nucleotides align to TRBD2. The length of the CDR3 is 16 residues. With 2 bases clipped from V and 4 bases from J, the junction kept 7 bases outside the gene matches. CDR1 is MNHNS and CDR2 is SASEGT in the germline V gene. CDR3 bases: TGTGCCAGCAGTGAATTTACCAGCGGGAGGCCAGATACGCAGTATTTT. Translating it yields CASSEFTSGRPDTQYF.

The chain is built from TRBV15 and TRBJ2-1; 11 nucleotides align to TRBD2. Germline CDR1 LNHNV, CDR2 YYDKDF (reference sequence). The CDR3 length is 18 residues. With 0 bases clipped from V and 0 bases from J, the junction kept 4 bases outside the gene matches. CDR3 in DNA: TGTGCCACCAGCAGAGATCGAGGACTAGCGGGCTCCTACAATGAGCAGTTCTTC. It encodes CATSRDRGLAGSYNEQFF.

V is TRBV21-1 and J is TRBJ2-1; the DNA was not used to check the table's D call, TRBD2. TRBV21-1 is listed as a pseudogene. The CDR3 length is 15 residues. DNA for the CDR3: TGTGCCAGCAGCAAAGGACCGGGACTAGCGACAAGGCAGTTCTTC. This sequence encodes CASSKGPGLATRQFF.

The chain combines TRBV27 with TRBJ2-1; D is undetermined. Germline V lookup: CDR1 MNHEY, CDR2 SMNVEV (reference sequence). V was trimmed by 5 bases and J by 5 bases, leaving 10 bases between them. The CDR3 covers 13 residues. DNA of the CDR3: TGTGCCAGCAGTCCCGCCGGAAACAATGAGCAGTTCTTC. Amino acids: CASSPAGNNEQFF.

This clone was detected once. V is TRBV6-5 and J is TRBJ2-7; 11 bases line up with TRBD2. The germline gives CDR1 MNHEY, CDR2 SVGAGI. The CDR3 loop spans 16 amino acids. The trim removed 2 bases at V and 0 bases at J, leaving 3 bases unmatched. As DNA, the CDR3 is TGTGCCAGCAGTTACCTTACTAGCGGGAGCTCCTACGAGCAGTACTTC. Translating gives CASSYLTSGSSYEQYF.

V and J are TRBV4-1 and TRBJ1-1; D gene ambiguous. The V and J ends lost 0 bases and 1 base respectively, with 18 bases between them. CDR1 MGHRA and CDR2 YSYEKL come from the germline V gene. The CDR3 length is 18 residues. This CDR3 is CASSQDPDTRPGNTEAFF. Here the CDR3 DNA reads TGCGCCAGCAGCCAAGATCCCGACACTCGCCCGGGGAACACTGAAGCTTTCTTT.

This sequence joins TRBV4-1 and TRBJ2-2, with 9 positions matching TRBD1. The germline gives CDR1 MGHRA, CDR2 YSYEKL. With V trimmed by 4 bases and J by 8 bases, 5 bases remained unmatched. CDR3 length: 14 residues. CDR3 sequence reads: CASSRQGEVGELFF. CDR3 DNA sequence: TGCGCCAGCAGCCGACAGGGGGAGGTGGGGGAGCTGTTTTTT.

This clone has only one observation. V is TRBV10-1 and J is TRBJ2-5; D is undetermined. V lost 3 bases, J lost 4 bases, and 6 bases lay in between. The CDR3 covers 12 residues. Per germline, CDR1 WNHNN and CDR2 SYGVQD (reference sequence). CDR3 sequence reads: CASSDQTETQYF. The CDR3 nucleotides are TGCGCCAGCAGTGACCAGACAGAGACCCAGTACTTC.

Only one count was recorded for this clone. The chain employs TRBV19 and TRBJ2-7; 7 nucleotides match TRBD1. Germline V CDR1 and CDR2: LNHDA, SQIVND (reference sequence). Trimming cost V 3 bases and J 3 bases; bases outside gene matches: 8. The CDR3 sequence is 15 residues long. CDR3 nucleotides: TGTGCCAGTAGTATTTCGGGACAGTTTTTCTACGAGCAGTACTTC. As protein: CASSISGQFFYEQYF.

V usage is TRBV4-1 and J usage is TRBJ1-3; D uncertain. Trimming cost V 1 base and J 0 bases, with 7 bases left between them. This CDR3 comprises 15 residues. Germline-derived CDR1 and CDR2 are MGHRA and YSYEKL. The CDR3 nucleotides read TGCGCCAGCAGCCAAGCCCGGGACTCTGGAAACACCATATATTTT. Translating it yields CASSQARDSGNTIYF.

The chain employs TRBV10-3 and TRBJ1-1, with 8 bases that match TRBD1. This CDR3 comprises 15 residues. The germline V gene has CDR1 ENHRY and CDR2 SYGVKD. Trimming cost V 1 base and J 3 bases; bases outside gene matches: 4. CDR3 loop: CAISELQGADTEAFF. DNA for the CDR3: TGTGCCATCAGTGAGTTGCAGGGGGCGGACACTGAAGCTTTCTTT.

The chain employs TRBV9 and TRBJ2-3; no firm D call. The CDR3 extends over 14 amino acids. Germline CDR1 SGDLS, CDR2 YYNGEE. Trimming took 1 base from V and 4 from J, leaving 10 bases between them. CDR3 residues: CASSVWASSDTQYF. CDR3 DNA sequence: TGTGCCAGCAGCGTATGGGCGTCATCAGATACGCAGTATTTT. Complete variable domain (other parts from reference TRBV9 and TRBJ2-3): DSGVTQTPKHLITATGQRVTLRCSPRSGDLSVYWYQQSLDQGLQFLIQYYNGEERAKGNILERFSAQQFPDLHSELNLSSLELGDSALYFCASSVWASSDTQYFGPGTRLTVL.

As DNA, the CDR3 is TGTGCCAGCTATAGGGAAGAAGAGACCCAGTACTTC. Translated: CASYREEETQYF. This chain joins TRBV28 and TRBJ2-5, with unresolved D. This CDR3 is 12 amino acids long. Germline CDR1 and CDR2: MDHEN and SYDVKM. V shed 8 bases and J shed 3 bases, with 10 bases lying between them.